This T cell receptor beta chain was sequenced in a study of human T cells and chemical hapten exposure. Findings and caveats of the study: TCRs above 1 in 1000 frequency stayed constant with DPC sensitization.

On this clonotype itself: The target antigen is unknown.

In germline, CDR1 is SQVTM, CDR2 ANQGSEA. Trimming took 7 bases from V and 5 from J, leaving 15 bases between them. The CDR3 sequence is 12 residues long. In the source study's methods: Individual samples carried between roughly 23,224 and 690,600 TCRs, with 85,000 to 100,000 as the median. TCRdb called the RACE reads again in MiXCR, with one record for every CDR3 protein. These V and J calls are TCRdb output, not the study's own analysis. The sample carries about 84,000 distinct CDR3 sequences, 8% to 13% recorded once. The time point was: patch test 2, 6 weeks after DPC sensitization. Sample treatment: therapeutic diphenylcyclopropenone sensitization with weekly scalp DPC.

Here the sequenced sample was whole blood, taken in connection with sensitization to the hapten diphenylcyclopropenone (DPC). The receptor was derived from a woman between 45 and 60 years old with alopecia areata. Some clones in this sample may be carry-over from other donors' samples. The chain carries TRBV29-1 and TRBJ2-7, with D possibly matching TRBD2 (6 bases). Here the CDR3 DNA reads TGCAGCGCAAGCCGGACGGGGGACGAGCAGTACTTC. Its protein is CSASRTGDEQYF.